The following is a T cell receptor beta chain sequence with its context. Antigen unknown. Germline V gene data show CDR1 as MNHNS and CDR2 as SASEGT. The CDR3 sequence is 14 residues long. This sample stems from a study of T cells expressing NK-cell markers. Points from the study as a whole: No clear determination of HCMV specificity was made for expanded NKG2C+ T cell clones. Topping the CD3+CD56-NKG2C+ fraction as well were these clonotypes, in several donors. Of the CD8+ T cell pool in roughly 6 donors, about 1.0-8% was accounted for by dominant NKG2C+ clonotypes.

TCRdb processed the 5' RACE reads again and assigns one entry to each CDR3 protein, with no DNA. The listing records about 380,000 distinct CDR3 sequences. This sequence was found in a man aged 18-70 years in good health. The chain combines TRBV6-1 with TRBJ1-6; TCRdb selects TRBD1, and the lack of DNA leaves this call unchecked. The specimen sequenced was blood T cells: a sorted CD56 or NKG2C T cell subset, CD4+ or CD8+ T cells, or bulk PBMC T cells (not recorded which). The CDR3 region is CASSTGTGNSPLHF.